This T cell receptor (beta chain) was retrieved from a study of cytomegalovirus exposure and HLA in healthy donors. V dropped 5 bases and J dropped 7 bases, with 8 bases sitting between them. The CDR3 length is 11 residues. CDR1 and CDR2 from the germline V gene are LNHDA and SQIVND (reference sequence). PCR primers comprised 60 Vbeta and 13 Jbeta primers. TCRdb keeps only in-frame clones here, not all; method: immunoSEQ multiplex PCR. The data show tens of thousands of clones, approximately 80% seen once. The sequenced material came from PBMCs. This clonotype was obtained from a man in his fifties or sixties in good health and CMV-seropositive. The rearrangement links TRBV19 to TRBJ1-1, with D possibly TRBD1 on 5 matching bases. CDR3 DNA sequence: TGTGCCAGTAGTGCAACAGGTGAAGCTTTCTTT. Translated: CASSATGEAFF.